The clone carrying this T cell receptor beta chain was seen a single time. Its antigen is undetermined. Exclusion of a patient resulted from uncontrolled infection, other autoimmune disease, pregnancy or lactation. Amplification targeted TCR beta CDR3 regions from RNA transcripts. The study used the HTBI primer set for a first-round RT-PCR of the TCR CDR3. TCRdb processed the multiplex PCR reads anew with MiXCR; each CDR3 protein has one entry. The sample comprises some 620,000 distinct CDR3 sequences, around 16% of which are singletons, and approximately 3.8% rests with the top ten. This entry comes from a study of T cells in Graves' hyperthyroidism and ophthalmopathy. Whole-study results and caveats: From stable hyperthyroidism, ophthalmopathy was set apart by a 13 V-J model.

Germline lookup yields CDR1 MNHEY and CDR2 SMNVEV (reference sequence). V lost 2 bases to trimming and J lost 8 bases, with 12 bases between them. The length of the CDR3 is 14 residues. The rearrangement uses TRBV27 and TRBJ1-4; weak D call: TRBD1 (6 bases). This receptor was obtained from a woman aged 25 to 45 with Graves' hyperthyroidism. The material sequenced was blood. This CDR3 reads CASSLDRSYEKLFF. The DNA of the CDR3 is TGTGCCAGCAGTTTAGACAGGTCGTACGAAAAACTGTTTTTT.